Here is one T cell receptor (beta chain) with its context. An end of the junction differs from the germline gene, which may be a read error. Unrecorded immune exposures were likely, despite nominal health at sampling. PCR involved 60 Vbeta and 13 Jbeta primers. Sequencing was performed with immunoSEQ multiplex PCR; in TCRdb, only in-frame clones are kept and a portion is missing. The table shows about 190,000 clones, with around 85% occurring only once. The data originate from a study of cytomegalovirus exposure and HLA in healthy donors. Study overall: A prior analysis found about 110 million unique TCR beta sequences from 170 million or so T cells. HLA-typed donors contributed some 85 million unique TCRs, which were held in an early data release.

The CDR3 is 17 residues long. Germline assignment: CDR1 SEHNR and CDR2 FQNEAQ (reference sequence). The sequenced sample was PBMCs. The sequence came from a man over 45 in good health and CMV-seronegative. This chain links TRBV7-9 with TRBJ2-7, with 9 bases identical to TRBD1. CDR3 sequence (DNA): TGTTCCAGCAGCCGAACTAAACCCGGGACAGGGACCTACGAGCAGTACTTC. Its protein is CSSSRTKPGTGTYEQYF. Based on the CDR3 plus reference TRBV7-9 and TRBJ2-7, the full variable domain is DTGVSQNPRHKITKRGQNVTFRCDPISEHNRLYWYRQTLGQGPEFLTYFQNEAQLEKSRLLSDRFSAERPKGSFSTLEIQRTEQGDSAMYLCSSSRTKPGTGTYEQYFGPGTRLTVT.